The 8 T cell receptor beta chains below were found in one sample sequenced in a study of regulatory T cells in long-lasting Graves disease. Time point in this sample: newly diagnosed GD, antithyroid drugs for less than 3 months. Extracted PBMC RNA gave rise to the TCR library. Libraries of TCR beta came from iRepertoire HTBI primers plus Arm-PCR of CDR3 regions. TCRdb fed the multiplex PCR reads into MiXCR, producing one record per CDR3 protein. The sample has hundreds of thousands of distinct CDR3 sequences; approximately 16% are singletons. This sample was also put to use in a study of T cells in Graves' hyperthyroidism and ophthalmopathy.

The input for sequencing was peripheral blood mononuclear cells (PBMCs), taken at new diagnosis, from a patient treated with antithyroid drugs. These receptors originate from a woman in her thirties or forties with Graves disease.

This clonotype occurred many times. The chain's CDR3 is CASRPFLGQLTEAFF. CDR3 in DNA: TGTGCCAGCAGGCCCTTCCTAGGACAGCTCACTGAAGCTTTCTTT. This chain joins TRBV13 and TRBJ1-1; tentative D call: TRBD1 (6 bases). This CDR3 is 15 amino acids long. The germline V gene encodes CDR1 PRHDT and CDR2 FYEKMQ (reference sequence). Trimming took 6 bases from V and 4 from J, leaving 18 bases between them.

This clonotype was found a few times. This chain joins TRBV3-1 and TRBJ2-1; weak D call: TRBD2 (6 bases). The germline gives CDR1 LGHDT, CDR2 YNNKEL (reference sequence). The CDR3 is 16 amino acids. Trimming pared 2 bases from V and 8 bases from J, leaving 19 bases between. CDR3 DNA sequence: TGTGCCAGCAGCCAACCTGGTGGAGGGCCAATACATGAGCAGTTCTTC. Translated, it gives CASSQPGGGPIHEQFF.

The table lists this clonotype with many counts. The V gene is TRBV5-1, the J gene TRBJ1-1; possibly TRBD1 for D (6 bases). The CDR3 consists of 13 residues. The germline V gene has CDR1 SGHRS and CDR2 YFSETQ. V dropped 0 bases and J dropped 9 bases, with 12 bases sitting between them. CDR3 protein: CASSLGTAWQAFF. For the CDR3, the DNA is TGCGCCAGCAGCTTGGGGACAGCTTGGCAAGCTTTCTTT. Filled out from reference TRBV5-1 and TRBJ1-1, the complete variable domain reads KAGVTQTPRYLIKTRGQQVTLSCSPISGHRSVSWYQQTPGQGLQFLFEYFSETQRNKGNFPGRFSGRQFSNSRSEMNVSTLELGDSALYLCASSLGTAWQAFFGQGTRLTVV.

In this sample, this clonotype turned up many times. CDR3 in DNA: TGTGCCAGCAGCCGCCAAGGGACAGGGGCTACGTACGAGCAGTACTTC. Amino acids: CASSRQGTGATYEQYF. The genes are TRBV5-5 and TRBJ2-7, with 10 bases that match TRBD1. The CDR3 extends over 16 amino acids. CDR1 SGHKS and CDR2 YYEKEE come from the germline V gene (reference sequence). The ends lost 4 bases at V and 4 bases at J; junction bases unmatched: 11.

There are many counts of this clonotype. The rearrangement joins TRBV5-4 to TRBJ2-1; a possible D gene is TRBD2 (6 bases). This CDR3 region has 17 residues. CDR1 and CDR2 from the germline V gene are SGHNT and YYREEE (reference sequence). V was shortened by 4 bases and J by 0 bases, with 17 bases between the two germline ends. CDR3 loop: CASSDTLIAASYNEQFF. CDR3 in DNA: TGTGCCAGCAGCGATACGCTTATAGCGGCCTCCTACAATGAGCAGTTCTTC.

This clonotype came up many times. The chain couples TRBV12-3 or TRBV12-4 to TRBJ1-4; 12 bases are a match to TRBD1. This CDR3 contains 14 residues. J gave up 11 bases and V 8 bases, and 9 bases lay outside the gene matches. The CDR3 bases are TGTGCCAGCCGAATGGGACAGGGGGCGCGGAAACTGTTTTTT. Translated: CASRMGQGARKLFF.

This clonotype was seen repeatedly, ten times or more. This sequence joins TRBV6-1 and TRBJ1-5; D is unresolved. The germline V gene has CDR1 MNHNS and CDR2 SASEGT. This CDR3 is 14 amino acids long. Trimming removed 7 bases from V and 1 base from J, with 11 bases in between. CDR3 nucleotides: TGTGCCAGCAAAATTCTACAGAGCAATCAGCCCCAGCATTTT. It codes for CASKILQSNQPQHF.

Remarks on this clonotype: Its ends do not fully match the called genes, so a read error is possible. The chain uses TRBV6-2 or TRBV6-3 and TRBJ1-2; 7 bases line up with TRBD1. The CDR3 has 15 amino acids. The germline V gene has CDR1 MNHEY and CDR2 SVGEGT. This chain's CDR3 is CASSLNRGPNYSYTF. CDR3 DNA: TGTGCCAGCAGTTTAAACAGGGGACCCAACTATAGCTACACCTTC.